This T cell receptor (beta chain) was found in a study of PD-L1 blockade in urothelial cancer. On the study more broadly: The study recovered a median of around 150,000 T cells per blood sample.

Germline V lookup: CDR1 LGHNA, CDR2 YSLEER. The V gene end was trimmed by 2 bases and the J gene end by 1 base; junction bases not matched to a gene: 20. The length of the CDR3 is 21 residues. Time point in this sample: peripheral blood 6 weeks after treatment start. This table comes from immunoSEQ multiplex PCR, and its TCRdb copy is limited to in-frame clones, with some not included. The sample shows tens of thousands of clones, 86% of them seen only once. Study results and caveats: A below-median TCR clonality in blood before treatment predicted better survival.

About this clone: Its antigen is undetermined.

The sequencing here drew on PBMCs, taken around atezolizumab (anti-PD-L1) treatment. J is TRBJ2-7 and V is TRBV4-3; 10 bases are a match to TRBD2. The sequence was obtained from a man between 60 and 70 years old with urothelial cancer. The CDR3 is CASSQNGHVSSGGAASYEQYF. CDR3 sequence (DNA): TGCGCCAGCAGCCAAAACGGCCACGTTTCCAGCGGGGGGGCAGCGTCCTACGAGCAGTACTTC.